Listed here is a single TCR beta chain. Its antigen is as yet unknown. Together with a sample-barcoded 5' primer, a J-beta primer mix was included in a second PCR lasting roughly 7 to 11 cycles. Each cDNA molecule was tagged by a template-switch adaptor that had 12 random nucleotides. TCRdb itself ran the 5' RACE reads through MiXCR, one entry per CDR3 protein. The repertoire holds around 1,100,000 distinct CDR3 sequences, with around two fifths as singletons. The sample comes from a study of blood T cells in healthy people across ages. Overall study results and limits: Nothing was known about donor CMV status, and this possibly confounded expanded clonotype changes.

Extraction of total RNA produced a minimum of 5 micrograms from each sample. The CDR3 has 15 residues. Trimming removed 9 bases from V and 0 bases from J; junction bases left unmatched: 8. Per germline, CDR1 LNHDA and CDR2 SQIVND (reference sequence). The rearrangement links TRBV19 to TRBJ2-1, with 7 bases identical to TRBD1. The receptor was isolated from a man between 18 and 35 years old in good health. Sequenced: blood. CDR3 loop: CASNTGAPSYNEQFF. The CDR3 DNA sequence: TGTGCCAGCAACACAGGGGCCCCCTCCTACAATGAGCAGTTCTTC.